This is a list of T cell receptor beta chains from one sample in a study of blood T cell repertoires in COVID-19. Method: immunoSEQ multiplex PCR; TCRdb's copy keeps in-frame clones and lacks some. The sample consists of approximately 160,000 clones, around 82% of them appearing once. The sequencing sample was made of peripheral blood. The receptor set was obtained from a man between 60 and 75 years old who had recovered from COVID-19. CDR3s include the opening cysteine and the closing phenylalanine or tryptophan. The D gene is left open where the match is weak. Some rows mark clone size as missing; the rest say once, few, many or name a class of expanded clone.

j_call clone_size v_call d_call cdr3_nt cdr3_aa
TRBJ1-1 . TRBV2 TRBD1 TGTGCCAGCAGCGAGGACAGGGGACGGACTGAAGCTTTCTTT CASSEDRGRTEAFF
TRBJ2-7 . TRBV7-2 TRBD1 TGTGCCAGCAGCTTGGGACAGGGTTTTCGGCCCTACGAGCAGTACTTC CASSLGQGFRPYEQYF
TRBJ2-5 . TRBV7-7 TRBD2 TGTGCTAGCAGCTTACTAGCGGGGGGGCCGGGGCTGGCGGAGACCCAGTACTTC CASSLLAGGPGLAETQYF
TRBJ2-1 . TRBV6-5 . TGTGCCAGCAGTTACAGTGGGAGAGGGGGTTACAATGAGCAGTTCTTC CASSYSGRGGYNEQFF
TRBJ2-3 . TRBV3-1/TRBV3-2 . TGTGCCAGCAGCCTCATGTTAACTAGTAGAGATACGCAGTATTTT CASSLMLTSRDTQYF
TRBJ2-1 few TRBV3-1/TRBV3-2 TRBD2 TGTGCCAGCAGCCAAGAGAGCGGGGCCTACAATGAGCAGTTCTTC CASSQESGAYNEQFF
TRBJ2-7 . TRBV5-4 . TGTGCCAGCAGCTTAGAACAGGACTACGAGCAGTACTTC CASSLEQDYEQYF
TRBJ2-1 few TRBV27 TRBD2 TGTGCCAGCAGTTTAGCGCGGGGGGCTCACAATGAGCAGTTCTTC CASSLARGAHNEQFF
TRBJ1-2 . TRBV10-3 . TGTGCCTCAAACTTCGCCGGGTATGGCTACACCTTC CASNFAGYGYTF
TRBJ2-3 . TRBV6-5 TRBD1 TGTGCCAGCAGTTACGGACAGGGGACAGATACGCAGTATTTT CASSYGQGTDTQYF
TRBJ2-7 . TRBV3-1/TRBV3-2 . TGTGCCAGCAGCCAAGTGGACGAAAGCGGGCAGTACTTC CASSQVDESGQYF
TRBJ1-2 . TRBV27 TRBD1 TGTGCCAGCAGTACCGGGACAGGGAGGGACTATGGCTACACCTTC CASSTGTGRDYGYTF
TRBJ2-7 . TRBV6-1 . TGTGCCAGCAGTGACCTTTATCGGGGGGCGGGTGAGCAGTACTTC CASSDLYRGAGEQYF
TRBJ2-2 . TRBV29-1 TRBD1 TGCAGCGTTGGAGATGGGACAGGGAACACCGGGGAGCTGTTTTTT CSVGDGTGNTGELFF
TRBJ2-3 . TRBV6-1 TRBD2 TGTACCAGCAGTGAACTAGCGGGGGGCACAGATACGCAGTATTTT CTSSELAGGTDTQYF
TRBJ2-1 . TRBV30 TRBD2 TGTGCCTGGTCCCCTGGGACTAGTACTAATGAGCAGTTCTTC CAWSPGTSTNEQFF
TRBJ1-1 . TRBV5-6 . TGTGCCAGCAGCTTCGGAGGGGAACCTTTCTTT CASSFGGEPFF
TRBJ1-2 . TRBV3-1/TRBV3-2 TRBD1 TGTGCCAGCAGCCAAGTGACAGGGCTTTATGGCTACACCTTC CASSQVTGLYGYTF
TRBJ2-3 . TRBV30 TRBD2 TGTGCCTGGAGTGGACTAGCATCGGATACGCAGTATTTT CAWSGLASDTQYF
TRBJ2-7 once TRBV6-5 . TGTGCCAGCACTCGGAGCCAGAGGGTGTCCTACGAGCAGTACTTC CASTRSQRVSYEQYF
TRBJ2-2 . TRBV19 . TGTGCCAGTAGTTCCACCGGGGGCACCGGGGAGCTGTTTTTT CASSSTGGTGELFF